These T cell receptor beta chains were read from a single sample in a study of CD8 T cells in ankylosing spondylitis. TCRdb independently ran MiXCR on the 5' RACE reads; one entry per CDR3 protein. The sample shows about 800,000 distinct CDR3 sequences, about 12% of them seen only once. Sequencing input: blood, either unsorted or a sorted T cell fraction (not recorded which). These receptors were obtained from a male donor with ankylosing spondylitis. CDR3s include the opening cysteine and the closing phenylalanine or tryptophan. D genes are given only for firm matches. A clone size is listed for some rows: how often the clone was seen (once, few, many), or a class if it is expanded.

CDR3aa	CDR3nt	j_gene	v_gene	abundance	d_gene
CSADGSPYNEQFF	TGCAGCGCCGACGGGAGCCCATACAATGAGCAGTTCTTC	TRBJ2-1	TRBV29-1	.	.
CASSPRGVGTSTDTQYF	TGTGCCAGCTCACCACGTGGCGTGGGAACTAGCACAGATACGCAGTATTTT	TRBJ2-3	TRBV18	few	.
CASRGDSSGNTIYF	TGTGCCAGCAGGGGCGACAGCTCTGGAAACACCATATATTTT	TRBJ1-3	TRBV2	many	.
CSAHRTATNEKLFF	TGCAGTGCCCATAGGACCGCAACTAATGAAAAACTGTTTTTT	TRBJ1-4	TRBV20-1	few	.
CASSLGPTSGGAEQFF	TGTGCCAGCAGCTTAGGTCCCACTAGCGGGGGGGCGGAGCAGTTCTTC	TRBJ2-1	TRBV7-2	.	TRBD2
CAWRRQWSSYEQYF	TGTGCCTGGAGACGACAGTGGAGCTCCTACGAGCAGTACTTC	TRBJ2-7	TRBV30	.	.
CSVGPRLIDEQFF	TGCAGCGTGGGCCCCCGACTCATCGATGAGCAGTTCTTC	TRBJ2-1	TRBV29-1	many	.
CASSYSRQGQTYEQYF	TGTGCCAGCAGTTACTCGAGGCAGGGACAGACGTACGAGCAGTACTTC	TRBJ2-7	TRBV6-5	.	TRBD1
CASSFDPNTGELFF	TGTGCCAGCAGCTTCGATCCCAACACCGGGGAGCTGTTTTTT	TRBJ2-2	TRBV5-6	many	.
CASSVGTSGAWETQYF	TGTGCCAGCAGCGTAGGGACTAGCGGGGCTTGGGAGACCCAGTACTTC	TRBJ2-5	TRBV9	.	TRBD2
CASSEEGPQHF	TGTGCCAGCAGTGAAGAGGGGCCCCAGCATTTT	TRBJ1-5	TRBV2	.	.
CSAPPSRGRRYEQYF	TGCAGTGCACCCCCCTCCCGGGGGCGCAGATACGAGCAGTACTTC	TRBJ2-7	TRBV20-1	.	.
CASGLAGVEQFF	TGCGCCAGCGGACTAGCGGGAGTTGAGCAGTTCTTC	TRBJ2-1	TRBV5-1	few	TRBD2
CASSPFFNYGYTF	TGTGCCAGCAGCCCCTTTTTTAACTATGGCTACACCTTC	TRBJ1-2	TRBV7-9	few	.
CASSGGGRVETQYF	TGTGCCAGTAGCGGAGGGGGCCGCGTAGAGACCCAGTACTTC	TRBJ2-5	TRBV7-6	few	.
CASSYGQTPEAFF	TGTGCCAGCAGTTACGGACAGACCCCTGAAGCTTTCTTT	TRBJ1-1	TRBV6-6	few	.
CASSLSYNGYTF	TGTGCCAGCAGTTTGAGCTACAATGGCTACACCTTC	TRBJ1-2	TRBV12-3/TRBV12-4	many	.
CSTIAGPTDTQYF	TGCAGCACTATAGCGGGGCCCACAGATACGCAGTATTTT	TRBJ2-3	TRBV29-1	.	TRBD2
CASGIEQYF	TGTGCCAGCGGGATAGAGCAGTACTTC	TRBJ2-7	TRBV2	.	.
CASSLNEGAGGANEQFF	TGTGCCAGCAGCTTAAACGAGGGTGCGGGAGGGGCCAATGAGCAGTTCTTC	TRBJ2-1	TRBV7-9	.	TRBD2
CASSFGGIGTNYGYTF	TGTGCCAGCAGCTTTGGAGGAATAGGAACTAACTATGGCTACACCTTC	TRBJ1-2	TRBV7-2	few	.
CASSGPGGHEQFF	TGCGCCAGCAGCGGGCCCGGGGGGCATGAGCAGTTCTTC	TRBJ2-1	TRBV5-1	.	.
CASSEKGPWSGYTF	TGTGCCAGCAGTGAAAAGGGTCCATGGTCGGGCTACACCTTC	TRBJ1-2	TRBV25-1	.	.
CASSQDWGEQPQHF	TGCGCCAGCAGCCAAGATTGGGGAGAGCAGCCCCAGCATTTT	TRBJ1-5	TRBV4-3	.	.